One and the same sample provided the 12 T cell receptor beta chains below, sequenced in a study of OX40 agonist ivuxolimab in advanced cancers. Preparation of the library involved the immunoSEQ multiplex PCR assay. Drawn from immuneACCESS, this table holds only the in-frame rearrangements with V and J called that TCRdb kept. Clones are partly lost; checked studies trace under half to an unresolved V gene and leave the rest unexplained. The sample data list more than 90,000 clones, and about four fifths of these were observed just once. More than 1.1% of the sample is held by the ten biggest clonotypes. The sample in question was CD4+ or CD8+ T cells sorted from blood, obtained in a trial of the OX40 agonist ivuxolimab. The source of these receptors is an adult with an advanced solid tumor such as melanoma, head and neck, liver or kidney cancer.

This clone is labeled as medium-sized. The V call is TRBV29-1, the J call TRBJ1-5; D is unclear. Germline V gene sequence: CDR1 SQVTM, CDR2 ANQGSEA. This CDR3 comprises 14 residues. V gave up 6 bases and J gave up 0 bases, with 12 bases separating them. For the CDR3, the DNA is TGCAGCGTCGCTCACGGAATTAGCAATCAGCCCCAGCATTTT. Encoded protein: CSVAHGISNQPQHF.

This sequence joins TRBV30 and TRBJ1-3; D not certain. Looked up from germline, CDR1 is GTSNPN and CDR2 is SVGIG (reference sequence). Deletions cut 1 base from V and 2 bases from J, with 6 bases between. The CDR3 extends over 13 amino acids. The CDR3 spells CAWSDGPGNTIYF. The DNA for the CDR3 is TGTGCCTGGAGTGATGGTCCTGGAAACACCATATATTTT.

This clone was seen more than once but under ten times. V is TRBV5-1 and J is TRBJ1-2, with D possibly TRBD1 on 6 matching bases. The CDR3 contains 14 residues. CDR1 is SGHRS and CDR2 is YFSETQ in the germline V gene. V shed 3 bases and J shed 7 bases, with 16 bases lying between them. The CDR3 DNA reads as TGCGCCAGCAGCTGGGGAAGGACAGAGAGTGGCTACACCTTC. This gives the protein CASSWGRTESGYTF.

This chain uses TRBV9 with TRBJ2-7; 7 bases align to TRBD1. Germline assignment: CDR1 SGDLS and CDR2 YYNGEE. CDR3 length: 13 amino acids. V dropped 5 bases and J dropped 5; count of bases not matched to a gene: 7. CDR3 in DNA: TGTGCCAGCAGTCCTGAGAGGGGGCACGAGCAGTACTTC. It codes for CASSPERGHEQYF.

V gene TRBV27 combines with J gene TRBJ1-2; D is perhaps TRBD1 (6 bases). Germline assignment: CDR1 MNHEY and CDR2 SMNVEV (reference sequence). Trimming left V 6 bases short and J 1 base short, with 12 bases between. This CDR3 region has 14 residues. The CDR3 DNA follows: TGTGCCAGCAGCGGGACACCTTTTAACTATGGCTACACCTTC. It is translated as CASSGTPFNYGYTF.

This sequence joins TRBV1 and TRBJ1-2; the table's D gene call, TRBD1, was not cross checked with the DNA. TRBV1 is shown as a pseudogene. The CDR3 runs to 16 residues. CDR3 amino acids: CTSSQDGTGGRRGYTF. CDR3 nucleotide sequence: TGCACCAGCAGCCAAGACGGGACAGGGGGTAGGCGCGGCTACACCTTC.

The chain is built from TRBV19 and TRBJ1-2; TRBD1 is a possible D gene (6 bases). Germline V gene lookup returns CDR1 LNHDA and CDR2 SQIVND (reference sequence). The CDR3 runs 15 residues. Trimming left V 4 bases short and J 7 bases short, with 19 bases between. This CDR3 reads CASSTKQGLRGGYTF. The CDR3 DNA sequence: TGTGCCAGTAGTACCAAACAGGGTTTGAGAGGTGGCTACACCTTC.

The J gene is TRBJ2-1, the V gene TRBV28; D unclear. The CDR3 is made up of 15 amino acids. Per the germline V gene, CDR1 is MDHEN and CDR2 is SYDVKM. Trimming removed 3 bases at V and 0 bases at J, with 9 bases between. CDR3 DNA: TGTGCCAGCAGTTTGTGGGCCAGCTCCTACAATGAGCAGTTCTTC. Translation gives CASSLWASSYNEQFF.

V and J are TRBV28 and TRBJ1-3; 8 bases line up with TRBD1. The J segment lost 16 bases and the V segment lost 5 bases, leaving 10 bases of the junction unmatched. The V gene's germline CDR1 is MDHEN and CDR2 SYDVKM. This CDR3 is built from 12 residues. The CDR3 is CASSGPGQAGYF. For the CDR3, the DNA is TGTGCCAGCAGTGGGCCGGGACAGGCAGGGTATTTT.

This chain connects TRBV19 to TRBJ2-1; 15 nucleotides line up with TRBD2. The CDR3 is 15 amino acids. The junction had 5 bases not matched to a gene; V was cut back by 10 bases and J by 4 bases. Germline CDR1 and CDR2: LNHDA and SQIVND (reference sequence). The CDR3 loop is CATRTSGRGYNEQFF. The CDR3 nucleotides read TGTGCCACCAGGACTAGCGGGAGGGGGTACAATGAGCAGTTCTTC. The variable domain in full, completed from reference TRBV19 and TRBJ2-1, reads DGGITQSPKYLFRKEGQNVTLSCEQNLNHDAMYWYRQDPGQGLRLIYYSQIVNDFQKGDIAEGYSVSREKKESFPLTVTSAQKNPTAFYLCATRTSGRGYNEQFFGPGTRLTVL.

This clone was counted between two and nine times. The chain has TRBV19 and TRBJ1-5; the match to TRBD1 covers 9 bases. Germline V gene data show CDR1 as LNHDA and CDR2 as SQIVND (reference sequence). The CDR3 has 14 amino acids. V was pared by 5 bases and J by 6 bases, with 5 bases of the junction left unmatched. The CDR3 sequence is CASSFTGGGQPQHF. The CDR3 DNA sequence: TGTGCCAGTAGTTTCACAGGGGGCGGTCAGCCCCAGCATTTT. Looking up the rest from reference TRBV19 and TRBJ1-5 gives the full variable domain: DGGITQSPKYLFRKEGQNVTLSCEQNLNHDAMYWYRQDPGQGLRLIYYSQIVNDFQKGDIAEGYSVSREKKESFPLTVTSAQKNPTAFYLCASSFTGGGQPQHFGDGTRLSIL.

The CDR3: CASSLTGRANTEAFF. CDR3 coding DNA: TGTGCCAGCAGCTTAACAGGGAGGGCGAACACTGAAGCTTTCTTT. The J gene is TRBJ1-1, the V gene TRBV11-2, with D possibly TRBD1 on 6 matching bases. This CDR3 is built from 15 residues. Germline V gene data show CDR1 as SGHAT and CDR2 as FQNNGV. The germline V and J ends were trimmed by 2 bases and 1 base, with 11 bases remaining between them.